This TCR beta chain emerged from a study of post-analysis software for immune sequencing data. The study, taken as a whole, reports: In patients, about five TRBV segments were more frequent than in controls, with TRBV5-6, TRBV5-1 and TRBV20-1 among them.

The germline gives CDR1 KGHDR, CDR2 SFDVKD. CDR3 length: 15 amino acids. The V and J ends lost 5 bases and 7 bases, in that order; junction bases with no gene match: 8. This clonotype was observed at least ten times. The target antigen is unknown. cDNA libraries for TCR beta contained unique molecular identifiers. From the PCR reads, TCRdb called clonotypes with MiXCR, one entry per CDR3 protein. The table records 250,000 to 300,000 distinct CDR3 sequences, less than 40% of them present only once. V is TRBV24-1 and J is TRBJ2-1, with 9 bases aligning to TRBD2. The specimen was blood. This sequence originates from a girl between 10 and 17 years old with multiple sclerosis. CDR3 nucleotide sequence: TGTGCCACCAGTGCTCTAGCGGGGCTTGGGAATGAGCAGTTCTTC. Amino acids: CATSALAGLGNEQFF.